This TCR beta chain was found in a study of OX40 agonist ivuxolimab in advanced cancers. Assay used: immunoSEQ multiplex PCR; TCRdb lists only in-frame clones, some missing. In the table there are tens of thousands of clones, 70% to 90% of which are singletons. Germline trimming cut 10 bases from V and 4 bases from J; bases unmatched to any gene: 7. The CDR3 extends over 13 amino acids. CDR1 MNHEY and CDR2 SVGAGI come from the germline V gene. This receptor was identified in an adult with an advanced solid tumor such as melanoma, head and neck, liver or kidney cancer. V gene TRBV6-5 combines with J gene TRBJ2-7; 10 bases are shared with TRBD1. Material: CD4+ or CD8+ T cells sorted from blood, obtained in a trial of the OX40 agonist ivuxolimab. The CDR3 region is CATLGQGGYEQYF. CDR3 bases: TGTGCCACCTTAGGACAGGGGGGGTACGAGCAGTACTTC.